This TCR beta chain was captured by sequencing in a study of early T cells in non-severe SARS-CoV-2 infection. Across the study: Sequencing input comprised bulk RNA from unsorted whole blood; chain pairing was not available.

At least ten counts were recorded for this clonotype. Its specificity is unknown. Unique molecular identifiers were affixed to single, distinct cDNA molecules. TCRdb reprocessed the 5' RACE reads with MiXCR, giving one entry per CDR3 protein. The sample yields 87,000 or so distinct CDR3 sequences, 10% to 15% seen once. Study-level results: The matching step, a VDJdb search, favored anti-spike CD8 responses and missed private and CD4 specificities.

J lost 4 bases, V lost 8 bases, and 5 bases had no gene match. The CDR3 runs to 13 residues. The germline CDR1 and CDR2 sequences are MNHNY and SVGAGI (reference sequence). Sequencing was done on a sample of whole blood. The origin of this receptor is an adult who was a healthcare worker with PCR-confirmed SARS-CoV-2 infection or an uninfected control (not recorded which). This sequence joins TRBV6-6 and TRBJ1-5, with TRBD1 matching over 7 bases. CDR3: CASHRGGNQPQHF. CDR3 in DNA: TGTGCCAGCCACAGGGGAGGGAATCAGCCCCAGCATTTT.